The next 5 T cell receptor beta chains were all read from a single sample in a study of blood T cell repertoires in COVID-19. The assay was immunoSEQ multiplex PCR, and TCRdb's table has in-frame clones only and misses some. The sample records roughly 190,000 clones, about 80% being singletons. Sequencing was done on a sample of peripheral blood. The receptors stem from a man aged 60 to 69 with acute or convalescent COVID-19.

This chain connects TRBV5-4 to TRBJ2-7, with TRBD1 matching over 8 bases. Germline lookup yields CDR1 SGHNT and CDR2 YYREEE (reference sequence). The CDR3 length is 13 residues. The V gene end was trimmed by 2 bases and the J gene end by 3 bases; junction bases not matched to a gene: 1. CDR3 amino acids: CASSFTGGYEQYF. The CDR3 coding sequence is TGTGCCAGCAGCTTTACAGGGGGCTACGAGCAGTACTTC. The full variable domain, rest sourced from reference TRBV5-4 and TRBJ2-7, is ETGVTQSPTHLIKTRGQQVTLRCSSQSGHNTVSWYQQALGQGPQFIFQYYREEENGRGNFPPRFSGLQFPNYSSELNVNALELDDSALYLCASSFTGGYEQYFGPGTRLTVT.

V is TRBV6-1 and J is TRBJ1-4; TRBD1 matches 7 bases. The CDR3 length is 16 residues. CDR1 and CDR2 from the germline V gene are MNHNS and SASEGT. With V trimmed by 1 base and J by 4 bases, 6 bases remained unmatched. CDR3 region: CASSEGQGKDNEKLFF. The CDR3 DNA is TGTGCCAGCAGTGAAGGACAGGGTAAAGATAATGAAAAACTGTTTTTT.

This chain connects TRBV5-6 to TRBJ1-1; the D gene is possibly TRBD1 (5 bases). Germline CDR1 SGHDT, CDR2 YYEEEE. Trimming stripped 4 bases from V and 4 bases from J, with 11 bases between. The CDR3 runs to 13 residues. The CDR3: CASSRTGFTEAFF. As DNA, the CDR3 is TGTGCCAGCAGCCGTACAGGTTTCACTGAAGCTTTCTTT.

V gene TRBV5-1 combines with J gene TRBJ1-2; D is uncertain. V was pared by 0 bases and J by 0 bases, with 12 bases between. Germline V gives CDR1 SGHRS, CDR2 YFSETQ. The CDR3 consists of 16 residues. The CDR3 DNA sequence: TGCGCCAGCAGCTTGGGGTCAGGTCGAGCTAACTATGGCTACACCTTC. This encodes CASSLGSGRANYGYTF.

The genes are TRBV9 and TRBJ2-1; TRBD1 matches at 8 bases. Per the germline V gene, CDR1 is SGDLS and CDR2 is YYNGEE. Unmatched junction bases numbered 3, after V lost 0 bases and J lost 4 bases. This CDR3 spans 15 amino acids. The DNA for the CDR3 is TGTGCCAGCAGCGTAGACAGGGGGGATTACAATGAGCAGTTCTTC. As protein: CASSVDRGDYNEQFF.